These T cell receptor beta chains were read from a single sample in a study of beta chain features in type 1 diabetes. Assay used: immunoSEQ multiplex PCR; TCRdb lists only in-frame clones, some missing. The top ten clones hold 0.0095% to 0.011% of a sample with roughly 340,000 clones, roughly 12% of them seen once. Sequencing was carried out using naive CD4+ T cells from blood. The receptors stem from a woman between 18 and 30 years old with type 1 diabetes. Each CDR3 is given with its conserved first and last residue. The D gene is left open where the match is weak. Size tells how often a clone was seen (once, few, many) or the class of an expanded clone, and some rows leave it out.

abundance	v_gene	d_gene	j_gene	CDR3nt	CDR3aa
few	TRBV10-3	-	TRBJ1-2	TGTGCCACCGGTGGGGGCGGCGGCTATGGCTACACCTTC	CATGGGGGYGYTF
-	TRBV2	TRBD1	TRBJ2-7	TGTGCCAGCAGACCGGGACAGCTGGGCGAGCAGTACTTC	CASRPGQLGEQYF
few	TRBV5-1	TRBD2	TRBJ2-7	TGCGCCAGCAGCGGGGGACTAGACAACTCCTACGAGCAGTACTTC	CASSGGLDNSYEQYF
-	TRBV7-8	-	TRBJ2-5	TGTGCCAGCCGTCCGGGAGTGGAGACCCAGTACTTC	CASRPGVETQYF
few	TRBV10-2	-	TRBJ1-1	TGCGCCAGCAGTGAGCCCAGATATCCCACTGAAGCTTTCTTT	CASSEPRYPTEAFF
few	TRBV29-1	-	TRBJ2-2	TGCAGCGTCCGACAGGATAACACCGGGGAGCTGTTTTTT	CSVRQDNTGELFF
-	TRBV5-1	-	TRBJ1-6	TGCGCCAGCAGCTTTGAGACAGGAGGTAATTCACCCCTCCACTTT	CASSFETGGNSPLHF
few	TRBV29-1	-	TRBJ1-1	TGCAGCGTTGAAGATCGACGGCGGCTCTCTGAAGCTTTCTTT	CSVEDRRRLSEAFF
-	TRBV7-2	-	TRBJ1-2	TGTGCCAGCAGCTTTACCCCGGGCCTGACAGGACATGGCTACACCTTC	CASSFTPGLTGHGYTF
-	TRBV19	TRBD1	TRBJ2-7	TGTGCCAGTACCCCCAGGGCGGGACAGGGTGCCTACGAGCAGTACTTC	CASTPRAGQGAYEQYF
few	TRBV4-3	-	TRBJ1-2	TGCGCCAGCAGCCAAGATTGGGGGGGTAGAGATGGCTACACCTTC	CASSQDWGGRDGYTF
-	TRBV7-9	TRBD1	TRBJ1-2	TGTGCCAGCAGCTTAGGACAGGGAACTAACTATGGCTACACCTTC	CASSLGQGTNYGYTF
-	TRBV28	TRBD1	TRBJ2-7	TGTGCCAGCAGTGCCGGGACAGGGGGCGAGCAGTACTTC	CASSAGTGGEQYF
few	TRBV11-2	-	TRBJ2-4	TGTGCCAGCAGCCCGTTGAGAGGGTTGGTCAAAAACATTCAGTACTTC	CASSPLRGLVKNIQYF
few	TRBV5-1	-	TRBJ2-1	TGCGCCAGCACCCCCGGCGGGCCCCCCTACAATGAGCAGTTCTTC	CASTPGGPPYNEQFF
few	TRBV25-1	-	TRBJ1-6	TGTGCCAGCAGTGAAGCTGGCAGGGCCTTGAATAATTCACCCCTCCACTTT	CASSEAGRALNNSPLHF
-	TRBV5-1	-	TRBJ2-1	TGCGCCAGCAGCTTGCGGACCAGTGGAGGGGATGAGCAGTTCTTC	CASSLRTSGGDEQFF
few	TRBV29-1	-	TRBJ2-1	TGCAGCGTTACTAGCACCCTCCTCGATGAGCAGTTCTTC	CSVTSTLLDEQFF
-	TRBV7-2	-	TRBJ2-1	TGTGCCAGCAGCTTAGTACCCAGGAATGAGCAGTTCTTC	CASSLVPRNEQFF
few	TRBV10-3	TRBD1	TRBJ2-1	TGTGCCATCACCGGACAGGGGAGAGACAATGAGCAGTTCTTC	CAITGQGRDNEQFF
few	TRBV9	TRBD1	TRBJ2-7	TGTGCCAGCAGCGCCGCCGGACAGGGCTCCTACGAGCAGTACTTC	CASSAAGQGSYEQYF
once	TRBV11-3	-	TRBJ1-1	TGTGCCAGCAGCCCGAAATTGGGAGCGATGAACACTGAAGCTTTCTTT	CASSPKLGAMNTEAFF
-	TRBV30	-	TRBJ2-5	TGTGCCTGGAGTGTTCTGCGGTCCGTCCAAGAGACCCAGTACTTC	CAWSVLRSVQETQYF
few	TRBV30	-	TRBJ2-7	TGTGCCTGGAGTGTAGGGGCTCGGATGGACAGCGGTAAAACCAGCTCCTACGAGCAGTACTTC	CAWSVGARMDSGKTSSYEQYF
few	TRBV5-4	TRBD2	TRBJ2-3	TGTGCCAGCAGCTCCGGGGGGGCCATAGATACGCAGTATTTT	CASSSGGAIDTQYF
-	TRBV9	TRBD2	TRBJ2-7	TGTGCCAGCAGCCCCGGGGCTAGCGGCTACTACAGCTCCTACGAGCAGTACTTC	CASSPGASGYYSSYEQYF
-	TRBV9	-	TRBJ2-7	TGTGCCAGCAGCGTAGCGCCGGACAACCTAAACGAGCAGTACTTC	CASSVAPDNLNEQYF
-	TRBV7-2	-	TRBJ1-5	TGTGCCAGCAGCTTTATCCCGGAGCAGCCCCAGCATTTT	CASSFIPEQPQHF
-	TRBV15	TRBD2	TRBJ2-1	TGTGCCACCGCAGCTCGGGCTAGCGGGAATCATGAGCAGTTCTTC	CATAARASGNHEQFF
-	TRBV7-3	TRBD2	TRBJ2-2	TGTGCCAGCAGCTCCGGACTAGCTGGCGGGGAGCTGTTTTTT	CASSSGLAGGELFF
few	TRBV28	-	TRBJ2-2	TGTGCCAGCAGTTCTCCGGACTTACAGTCCGGCGGGGAGCTGTTTTTT	CASSSPDLQSGGELFF
-	TRBV10-3	-	TRBJ2-5	TGTGCCATCAGTGAGGCGACAGGTCGGGAGACCCAGTACTTC	CAISEATGRETQYF
-	TRBV6-6	TRBD2	TRBJ2-7	TGTGCCAGCAGACAAGCGGGGGAAACCTACGAGCAGTACTTC	CASRQAGETYEQYF
-	TRBV5-4	-	TRBJ2-1	TGTGCCAGCAGCCCCCCCGGTGGGCAGGTTTATGAGCAGTTCTTC	CASSPPGGQVYEQFF
-	TRBV19	TRBD1	TRBJ2-7	TGTGCCAGTAGGGACAGGGGAGCCTACGAGCAGTACTTC	CASRDRGAYEQYF
few	TRBV28	TRBD2	TRBJ2-7	TGTGCCACCCTGGGGGGGGCTAGCGGGAGCCACGAGCAGTACTTC	CATLGGASGSHEQYF
few	TRBV5-6	-	TRBJ1-2	TGTGCCTCGTCACCGGGAGATGTTGGCTACACCTTC	CASSPGDVGYTF
-	TRBV19	-	TRBJ1-1	TGTGCCAGTATTAATGGGGGCAACACTGAAGCTTTCTTT	CASINGGNTEAFF
few	TRBV15	TRBD1	TRBJ2-1	TGTGCCACCGGGGTAGGGACAGTGAGCAATGAGCAGTTCTTC	CATGVGTVSNEQFF
few	TRBV5-4	-	TRBJ2-5	TGTGCCAGCAGCTTGGAACCCGGGGAGGAGACCCAGTACTTC	CASSLEPGEETQYF
-	TRBV30	TRBD2	TRBJ2-3	TGTGCCTGGAGCCGAGGGACTAGCGGGAGTACAGATACGCAGTATTTT	CAWSRGTSGSTDTQYF
few	TRBV7-2	TRBD2	TRBJ2-1	TGTGCCAGCAGCTCTGGGACTAGCGGGAGGATTGAGCAGTTCTTC	CASSSGTSGRIEQFF
-	TRBV9	TRBD2	TRBJ2-1	TGTGCCAGCAGCGACGTAGCGGGAGCAGTGGGTGAGCAGTTCTTC	CASSDVAGAVGEQFF
few	TRBV27	TRBD2	TRBJ2-3	TGTGCCAGCAGTCCAAGACTAGCGGTAACAGATACGCAGTATTTT	CASSPRLAVTDTQYF
few	TRBV19	-	TRBJ2-1	TGTGCCAGCAACCAACAGGGTTCCTACAATGAGCAGTTCTTC	CASNQQGSYNEQFF
few	TRBV6-5	-	TRBJ1-2	TGTGCCAGCAGTTACTTGCCGGGGGACGGCTACACCTTC	CASSYLPGDGYTF
-	TRBV29-1	TRBD1	TRBJ1-5	TGCAGCGTTGGGGACAGTTACCAGCCCCAGCATTTT	CSVGDSYQPQHF
many	TRBV23-1	-	TRBJ2-4	TGCGCCAGCAGCCTTGATCCAGGGCACTTC	CASSLDPGHF
few	TRBV6-5	-	TRBJ1-5	TGTGCCAGCCAGCGGGGGCCCCCCTTTAATCAGCCCCAGCATTTT	CASQRGPPFNQPQHF